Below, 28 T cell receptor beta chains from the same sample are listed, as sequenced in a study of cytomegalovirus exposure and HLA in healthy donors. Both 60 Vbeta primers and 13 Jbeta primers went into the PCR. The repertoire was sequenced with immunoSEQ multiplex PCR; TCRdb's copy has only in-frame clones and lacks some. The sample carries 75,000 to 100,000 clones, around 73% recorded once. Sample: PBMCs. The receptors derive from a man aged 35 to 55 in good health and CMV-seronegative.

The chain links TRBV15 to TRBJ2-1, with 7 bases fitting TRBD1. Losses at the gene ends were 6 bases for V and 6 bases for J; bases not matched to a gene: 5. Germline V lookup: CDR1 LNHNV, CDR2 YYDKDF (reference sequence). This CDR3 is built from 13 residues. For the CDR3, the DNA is TGTGCCACCAGTAGGGGACAGCGCAATGAGCAGTTCTTC. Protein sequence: CATSRGQRNEQFF.

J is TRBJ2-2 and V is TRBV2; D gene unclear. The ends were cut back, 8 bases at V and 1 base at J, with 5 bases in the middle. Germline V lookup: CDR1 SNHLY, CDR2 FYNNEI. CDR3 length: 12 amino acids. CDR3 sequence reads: CASRVNTGELFF. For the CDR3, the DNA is TGTGCCAGCCGGGTGAACACCGGGGAGCTGTTTTTT.

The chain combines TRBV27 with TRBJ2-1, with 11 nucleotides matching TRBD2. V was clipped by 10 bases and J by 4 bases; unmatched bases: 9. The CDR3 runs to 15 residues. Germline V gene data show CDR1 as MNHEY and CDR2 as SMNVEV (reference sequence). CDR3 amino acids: CATQNSGGVYNEQFF. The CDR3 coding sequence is TGTGCCACCCAGAATAGCGGGGGGGTGTACAATGAGCAGTTCTTC.

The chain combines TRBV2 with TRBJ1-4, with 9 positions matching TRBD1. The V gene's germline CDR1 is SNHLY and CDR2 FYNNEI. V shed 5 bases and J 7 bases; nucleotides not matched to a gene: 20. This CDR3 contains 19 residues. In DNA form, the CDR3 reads TGTGCCAGCAGTCCACGCCGAATAAAAAGCGGGACAGGGAGTGAAAAACTGTTTTTT. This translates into CASSPRRIKSGTGSEKLFF.

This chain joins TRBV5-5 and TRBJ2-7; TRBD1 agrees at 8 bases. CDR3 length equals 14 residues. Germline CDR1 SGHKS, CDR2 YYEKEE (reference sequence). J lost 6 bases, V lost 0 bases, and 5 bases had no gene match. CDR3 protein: CASSLGQGWGEQYF. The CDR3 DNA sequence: TGTGCCAGCAGCTTGGGACAGGGGTGGGGCGAGCAGTACTTC.

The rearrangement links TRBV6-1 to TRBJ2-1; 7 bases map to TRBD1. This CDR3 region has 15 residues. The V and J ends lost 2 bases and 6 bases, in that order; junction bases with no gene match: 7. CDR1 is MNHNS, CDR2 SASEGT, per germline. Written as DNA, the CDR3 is TGTGCCAGCAGTGAAAGATCCGGGACAGTCAATGAGCAGTTCTTC. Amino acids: CASSERSGTVNEQFF.

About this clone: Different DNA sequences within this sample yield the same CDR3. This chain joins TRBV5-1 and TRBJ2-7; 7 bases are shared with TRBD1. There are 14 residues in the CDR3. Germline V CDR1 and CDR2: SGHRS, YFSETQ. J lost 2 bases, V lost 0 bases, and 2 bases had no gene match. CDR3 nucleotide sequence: TGCGCCAGCAGCTTGGGGCAGGGGGCCTACGAGCAGTACTTC. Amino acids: CASSLGQGAYEQYF. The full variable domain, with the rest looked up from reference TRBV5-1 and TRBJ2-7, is KAGVTQTPRYLIKTRGQQVTLSCSPISGHRSVSWYQQTPGQGLQFLFEYFSETQRNKGNFPGRFSGRQFSNSRSEMNVSTLELGDSALYLCASSLGQGAYEQYFGPGTRLTVT.

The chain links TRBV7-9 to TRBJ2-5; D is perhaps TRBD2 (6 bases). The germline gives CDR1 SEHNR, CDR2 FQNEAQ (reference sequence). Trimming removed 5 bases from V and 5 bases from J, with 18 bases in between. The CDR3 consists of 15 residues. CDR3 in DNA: TGTGCCAGCAGCCAATCCGGGGGAGAAGCCGAGACCCAGTACTTC. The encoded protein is CASSQSGGEAETQYF.

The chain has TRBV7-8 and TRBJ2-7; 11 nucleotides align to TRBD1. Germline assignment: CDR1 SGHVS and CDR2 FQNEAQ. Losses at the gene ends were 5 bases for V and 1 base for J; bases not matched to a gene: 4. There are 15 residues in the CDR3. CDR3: CASSLDRGPSYEQYF. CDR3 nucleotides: TGTGCCAGCAGCCTGGACAGGGGGCCTTCCTACGAGCAGTACTTC. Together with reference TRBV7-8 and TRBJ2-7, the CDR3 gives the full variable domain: GAGVSQSPRYKVAKRGQDVALRCDPISGHVSLFWYQQALGQGPEFLTYFQNEAQLDKSGLPSDRFFAERPEGSVSTLKIQRTQQEDSAVYLCASSLDRGPSYEQYFGPGTRLTVT.

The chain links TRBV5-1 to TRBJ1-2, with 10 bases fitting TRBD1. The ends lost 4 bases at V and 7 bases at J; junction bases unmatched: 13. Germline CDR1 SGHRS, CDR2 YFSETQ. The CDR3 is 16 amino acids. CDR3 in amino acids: CASSPSSVTGGSGYTF. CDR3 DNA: TGCGCCAGCAGCCCATCTTCTGTGACAGGGGGCTCTGGCTACACCTTC.

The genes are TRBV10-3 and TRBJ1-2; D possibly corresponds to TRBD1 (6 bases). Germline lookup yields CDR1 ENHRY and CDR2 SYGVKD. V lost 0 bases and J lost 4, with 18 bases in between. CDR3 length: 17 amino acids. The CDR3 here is CAISESTGYSLIYGYTF. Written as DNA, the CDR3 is TGTGCCATCAGTGAGTCGACAGGATACAGCCTCATCTATGGCTACACCTTC.

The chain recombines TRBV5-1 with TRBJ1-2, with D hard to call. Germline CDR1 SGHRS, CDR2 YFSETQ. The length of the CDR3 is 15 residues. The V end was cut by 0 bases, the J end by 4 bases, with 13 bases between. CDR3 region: CASSLGAIRSYGYTF. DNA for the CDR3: TGCGCCAGCAGCTTGGGTGCTATCCGGAGCTATGGCTACACCTTC.

The CDR3: CASSLVLASNTGELFF. The CDR3 bases are TGTGCCAGCAGCTTAGTCCTAGCCTCGAACACCGGGGAGCTGTTTTTT. The rearrangement joins TRBV11-2 to TRBJ2-2, with TRBD2 as a possible D gene (5 bases). This CDR3 is 16 amino acids long. The germline V gene encodes CDR1 SGHAT and CDR2 FQNNGV. V dropped 1 base and J dropped 0 bases, with 9 bases sitting between them.

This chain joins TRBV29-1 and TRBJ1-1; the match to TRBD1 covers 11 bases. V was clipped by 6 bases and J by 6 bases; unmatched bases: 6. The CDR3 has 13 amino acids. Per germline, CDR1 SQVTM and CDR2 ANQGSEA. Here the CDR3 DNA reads TGCAGCGTCCGAGGACAGGGGGCGTCTGAAGCTTTCTTT. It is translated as CSVRGQGASEAFF.

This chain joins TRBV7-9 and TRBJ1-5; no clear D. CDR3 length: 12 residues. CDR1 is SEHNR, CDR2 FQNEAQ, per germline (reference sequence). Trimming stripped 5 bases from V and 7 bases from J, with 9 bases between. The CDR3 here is CASSAPGQPQHF. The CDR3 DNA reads TGTGCCAGCAGCGCCCCCGGGCAGCCCCAGCATTTT.

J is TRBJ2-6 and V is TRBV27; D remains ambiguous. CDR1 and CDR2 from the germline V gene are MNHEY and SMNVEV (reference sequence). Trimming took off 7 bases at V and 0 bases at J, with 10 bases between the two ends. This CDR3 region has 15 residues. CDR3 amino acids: CASTPSLSGANVLTF. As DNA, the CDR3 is TGTGCCAGCACCCCTAGTCTCTCTGGGGCCAACGTCCTGACTTTC.

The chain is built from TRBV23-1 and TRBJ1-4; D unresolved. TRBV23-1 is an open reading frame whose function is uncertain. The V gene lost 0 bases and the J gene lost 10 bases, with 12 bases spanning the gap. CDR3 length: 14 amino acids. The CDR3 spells CASSQSWKEGKLFF. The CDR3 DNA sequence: TGCGCCAGCAGTCAATCTTGGAAGGAGGGAAAACTGTTTTTT.

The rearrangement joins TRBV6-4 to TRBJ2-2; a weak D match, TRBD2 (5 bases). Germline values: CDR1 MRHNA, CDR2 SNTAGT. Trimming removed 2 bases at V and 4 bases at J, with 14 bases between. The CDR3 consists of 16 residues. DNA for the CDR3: TGTGCCAGCAGTGACGATAGCGATACCGGCACCGGGGAGCTGTTTTTT. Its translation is CASSDDSDTGTGELFF.

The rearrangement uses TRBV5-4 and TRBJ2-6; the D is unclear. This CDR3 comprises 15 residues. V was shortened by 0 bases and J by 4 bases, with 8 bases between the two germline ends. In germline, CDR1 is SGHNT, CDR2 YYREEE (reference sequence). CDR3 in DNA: TGTGCCAGCAGCTTGGACCCGGTCGGGGCCAACGTCCTGACTTTC. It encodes CASSLDPVGANVLTF.

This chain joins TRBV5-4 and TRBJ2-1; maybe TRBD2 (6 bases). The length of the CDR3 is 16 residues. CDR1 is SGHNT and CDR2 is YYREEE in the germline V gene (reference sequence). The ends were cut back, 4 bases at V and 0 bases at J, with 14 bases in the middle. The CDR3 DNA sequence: TGTGCCAGCAGCCGAGGGACTCGGAGCTCCTACAATGAGCAGTTCTTC. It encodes CASSRGTRSSYNEQFF. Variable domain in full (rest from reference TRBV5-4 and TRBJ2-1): ETGVTQSPTHLIKTRGQQVTLRCSSQSGHNTVSWYQQALGQGPQFIFQYYREEENGRGNFPPRFSGLQFPNYSSELNVNALELDDSALYLCASSRGTRSSYNEQFFGPGTRLTVL.

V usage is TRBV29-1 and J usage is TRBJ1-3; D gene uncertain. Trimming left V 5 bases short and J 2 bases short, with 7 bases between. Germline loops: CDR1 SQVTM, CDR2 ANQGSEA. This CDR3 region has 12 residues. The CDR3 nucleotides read TGCAGCGTTCTCTCCGCTGGAAACACCATATATTTT. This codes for CSVLSAGNTIYF.

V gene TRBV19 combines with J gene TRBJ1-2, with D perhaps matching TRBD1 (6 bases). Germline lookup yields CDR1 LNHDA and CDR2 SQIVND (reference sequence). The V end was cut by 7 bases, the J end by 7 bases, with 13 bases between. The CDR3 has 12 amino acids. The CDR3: CASIQGSAGYTF. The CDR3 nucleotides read TGTGCCAGTATACAGGGCTCGGCTGGCTACACCTTC.

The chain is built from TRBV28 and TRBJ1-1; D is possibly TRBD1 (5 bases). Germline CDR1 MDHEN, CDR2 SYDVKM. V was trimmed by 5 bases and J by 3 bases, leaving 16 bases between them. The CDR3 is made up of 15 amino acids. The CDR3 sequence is CASSLAGGSYTEAFF. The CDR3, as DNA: TGTGCCAGCAGTCTCGCCGGGGGTAGTTACACTGAAGCTTTCTTT.

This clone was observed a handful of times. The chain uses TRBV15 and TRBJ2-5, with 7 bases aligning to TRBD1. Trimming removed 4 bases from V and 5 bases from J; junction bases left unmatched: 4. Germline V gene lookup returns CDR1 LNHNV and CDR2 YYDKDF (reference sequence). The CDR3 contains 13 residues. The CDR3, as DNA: TGTGCCACCAGCACAGGACAGGTGGAGACCCAGTACTTC. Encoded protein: CATSTGQVETQYF.

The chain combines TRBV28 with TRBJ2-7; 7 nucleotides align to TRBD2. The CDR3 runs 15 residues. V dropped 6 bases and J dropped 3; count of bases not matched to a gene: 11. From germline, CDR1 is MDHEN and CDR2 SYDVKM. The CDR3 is CASSRSGSFSYEQYF. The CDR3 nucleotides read TGTGCCAGCAGCCGTAGCGGGTCATTTAGCTACGAGCAGTACTTC.

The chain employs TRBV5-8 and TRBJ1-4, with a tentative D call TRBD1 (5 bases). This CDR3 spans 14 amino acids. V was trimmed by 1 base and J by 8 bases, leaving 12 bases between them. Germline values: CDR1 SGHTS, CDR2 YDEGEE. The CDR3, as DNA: TGTGCCAGCAGCTTGCGGGTGCCAGGGGAAAAACTGTTTTTT. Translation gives CASSLRVPGEKLFF.

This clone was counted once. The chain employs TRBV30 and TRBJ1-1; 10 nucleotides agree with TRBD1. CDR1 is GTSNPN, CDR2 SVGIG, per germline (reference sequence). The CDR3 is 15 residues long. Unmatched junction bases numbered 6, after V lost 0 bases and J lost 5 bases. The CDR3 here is CAWSVGGQGRTEAFF. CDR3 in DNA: TGTGCCTGGAGTGTTGGGGGACAGGGGAGGACTGAAGCTTTCTTT.

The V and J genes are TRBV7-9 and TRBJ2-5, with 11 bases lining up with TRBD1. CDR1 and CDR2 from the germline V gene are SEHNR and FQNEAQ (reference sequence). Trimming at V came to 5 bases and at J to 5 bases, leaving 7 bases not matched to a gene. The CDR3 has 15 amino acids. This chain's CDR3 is CASSADRGRDETQYF. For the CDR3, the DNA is TGTGCCAGCAGCGCGGACAGGGGGCGCGATGAGACCCAGTACTTC. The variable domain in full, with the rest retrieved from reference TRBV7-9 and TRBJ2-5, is DTGVSQNPRHKITKRGQNVTFRCDPISEHNRLYWYRQTLGQGPEFLTYFQNEAQLEKSRLLSDRFSAERPKGSFSTLEIQRTEQGDSAMYLCASSADRGRDETQYFGPGTRLLVL.